This T cell receptor (beta chain) stems from a study of chemoradiotherapy in HPV16-positive cancers. Study background: Candidate HPV-specific T-cell clones and common TCR motifs came from functional assays in a couple of HPV16-positive patients.

Between the trimmed V and J ends, which lost 0 bases and 6 bases, there was a span of 16 bases. This CDR3 region has 15 residues. CDR1 and CDR2 from the germline V gene are SGHRS and YFSETQ. Samples were taken several times over chemoradiotherapy. Produced via immunoSEQ multiplex PCR; TCRdb's table is partial and in-frame only. The sample includes over 30,000 clones, about 82% seen only once; the top ten take 3.5% to 4%. The chain carries TRBV5-1 and TRBJ2-7, with D perhaps assigned TRBD1 or TRBD2 (5 bases each). The sequences come from blood, collected from a patient who underwent chemoradiotherapy. This clonotype originated in a human donor with HPV-associated anogenital cancer. The CDR3 nucleotides are TGCGCCAGCAGCTTGGAAGGGACCACCGGTAGCGAGCAGTACTTC. Translation: CASSLEGTTGSEQYF.